These 10 T cell receptor beta chains originate from one sample sequenced in a study of T cells in localized non-small cell lung cancer. Method: immunoSEQ multiplex PCR; TCRdb's copy keeps in-frame clones and lacks some. The table records about 77,000 clones, around 89% of them present only once. The material sequenced was peripheral blood, taken before any cancer treatment. The receptors were gathered from a woman aged 35 to 70 with stage I squamous cell lung carcinoma.

The chain uses TRBV10-2 and TRBJ1-2; 7 bases align to TRBD1. This CDR3 is 13 amino acids long. The J segment lost 8 bases and the V segment lost 0 bases, leaving 3 bases of the junction unmatched. Looked up from germline, CDR1 is WSHSY and CDR2 is SAAADI. The CDR3 coding sequence is TGCGCCAGCAGTGAGTCGACAGGGCGGGGCTACACCTTC. Its protein product is CASSESTGRGYTF.

The J gene is TRBJ2-3, the V gene TRBV11-2, with 10 nucleotides matching TRBD1. CDR1 is SGHAT, CDR2 FQNNGV, per germline. V lost 1 base and J lost 4; bases outside the gene matches: 2. The length of the CDR3 is 15 residues. CDR3 loop: CASSLGGTGADTQYF. CDR3 coding DNA: TGTGCCAGCAGCTTAGGAGGGACAGGGGCAGATACGCAGTATTTT.

This chain links TRBV27 with TRBJ2-7; TRBD1 matches 8 bases. This CDR3 has 13 residues. The V segment lost 5 bases and the J segment 5 bases; nucleotides outside the gene matches: 5. Germline CDR1 reads MNHEY; CDR2 reads SMNVEV (reference sequence). The CDR3 is CASSPWTGNEQYF. CDR3 coding DNA: TGTGCCAGCAGTCCATGGACAGGGAACGAGCAGTACTTC.

This chain links TRBV25-1 with TRBJ2-5; D is unresolved. Judging by the DNA end, TRBJ2-7 fits better; the J call may be wrong. CDR3 length equals 15 residues. Germline V gene lookup returns CDR1 MGHDK and CDR2 SYGVNS. The CDR3 sequence is CASSPVNGGVYEQYF. CDR3 in DNA: TGTGCCAGCAGTCCTGTGAATGGTGGAGTCTACGAGCAGTACTTC.

The rearrangement links TRBV5-4 to TRBJ2-7; no clear D. The CDR3 totals 13 residues. V gave up 4 bases and J gave up 5 bases, with 13 bases separating them. Germline V CDR1 and CDR2: SGHNT, YYREEE (reference sequence). In DNA form, the CDR3 reads TGTGCCAGCAGCCCTCGATCCGGCCACGAGCAGTACTTC. Protein product: CASSPRSGHEQYF.

This chain connects TRBV7-6 to TRBJ1-1; unclear D gene. The V gene lost 1 base and the J gene lost 4 bases, with 10 bases spanning the gap. Per germline, CDR1 SGHVS and CDR2 FNYEAQ. This CDR3 has 14 residues. The CDR3 coding sequence is TGTGCCAGCAGCTTAGGGTCCCAAAGCACTGAAGCTTTCTTT. This translates into CASSLGSQSTEAFF.

V usage is TRBV6-1 and J usage is TRBJ1-5; D is uncertain. CDR3 length: 13 residues. Trimming shortened V by 9 bases and J by 0 bases, and 9 bases separated the two germline ends. The germline V gene has CDR1 MNHNS and CDR2 SASEGT. CDR3 sequence: CASLRNSNQPQHF. CDR3 DNA: TGTGCCAGTCTACGGAATAGCAATCAGCCCCAGCATTTT.

The CDR3 spells CSARLGDGYTF. DNA for the CDR3: TGCAGTGCTAGACTTGGGGACGGCTACACCTTC. The chain links TRBV20-1 to TRBJ1-2, with a possible D match to TRBD1 (5 bases). Trimming cost V 2 bases and J 8 bases, with 9 bases left between them. The CDR3 runs to 11 residues. Germline CDR1 DFQATT, CDR2 SNEGSKA (reference sequence).

This clone appeared once. The V call is TRBV30, the J call TRBJ1-1, with D maybe TRBD1 (6 bases). The CDR3 loop spans 14 amino acids. V was clipped by 2 bases and J by 4 bases, with 14 bases between them. The V gene's germline CDR1 is GTSNPN and CDR2 SVGIG (reference sequence). CDR3 residues: CAWSRRGLGTEAFF. CDR3 sequence (DNA): TGTGCCTGGAGTCGCAGGGGATTAGGCACTGAAGCTTTCTTT.

This chain uses TRBV5-1 with TRBJ1-5, with 7 bases fitting TRBD1. The junction had 4 bases not matched to a gene; V was cut back by 4 bases and J by 3 bases. CDR1 SGHRS and CDR2 YFSETQ come from the germline V gene. The CDR3 extends over 14 amino acids. The CDR3 DNA sequence: TGCGCCAGCAGCAACGGACAGGCCAATCAGCCCCAGCATTTT. Translating it yields CASSNGQANQPQHF.